This T cell receptor (beta chain) was sequenced for a study of blood T cell repertoires in COVID-19. Membership in each cohort depended on participant-reported clinical history. Two negative PCRs, clearance, or symptom resolution characterized the recovered Cohort 3 donors. Original data processing: Amplification from reference gene primers served as the basis for estimated nucleated cell counts. The data were produced by immunoSEQ multiplex PCR, yet TCRdb's version contains in-frame clones alone and is incomplete. D and trimming were read from the DNA, whereas the V and J calls and clone size are those reported in that table. The table includes around 290,000 clones, approximately 92% detected once. This CDR3 is 16 amino acids long. Germline CDR1 reads MNHEY; CDR2 reads SMNVEV (reference sequence). V dropped 6 bases and J dropped 5; count of bases not matched to a gene: 14.

Sequencing input: PBMCs or T cells enriched from blood (not recorded which). The V call is TRBV27, the J call TRBJ1-2; TRBD1 agrees at 8 bases. This sequence was found in a woman in her twenties or thirties who had recovered from COVID-19. The CDR3 nucleotides are TGTGCCAGCAGGATGGACCAAGGACAGGGACGATATGGCTACACCTTC. Its translation is CASRMDQGQGRYGYTF.